One sample yielded the 16 T cell receptor beta chains listed below, sequenced in a study of T cell repertoires in cytomegalovirus infection. These receptors have no identified antigens. TCRdb reanalysed the reads using MiXCR and keeps one entry per CDR3 protein. There are 200,000 or so distinct CDR3 sequences in the sample; around 40% occur only once, and roughly three fifths lies in the top ten. This specimen was CD8+ T cells from cultured PBMCs, taken from culture after CMV antigen stimulation. All receptors come from a human donor in good health (CMV status not recorded). Some clones in this sample may be carry-over from other donors' samples.

The J gene is TRBJ1-5, the V gene TRBV12-3 or TRBV12-4, with a weak D call TRBD1 (5 bases). The germline V and J ends were trimmed by 3 bases and 4 bases, with 10 bases remaining between them. The CDR3 runs to 14 residues. The CDR3: CASSFGAENQPQHF. The CDR3 DNA reads as TGTGCCAGCAGTTTTGGGGCAGAGAATCAGCCCCAGCATTTT.

This clonotype was detected many times. The chain recombines TRBV7-9 with TRBJ1-1; D is undetermined. V was cut by 0 bases and J by 4 bases, with 3 bases left in between. Germline lookup yields CDR1 SEHNR and CDR2 FQNEAQ (reference sequence). CDR3 size: 12 residues. This chain's CDR3 is CASSLAGTEAFF. The CDR3 DNA is TGTGCCAGCAGCTTAGCAGGCACTGAAGCTTTCTTT.

V usage is TRBV7-3 and J usage is TRBJ2-1, with TRBD2 matching over 7 bases. The germline V gene has CDR1 SGHTA and CDR2 FQGTGA. This CDR3 is 19 amino acids long. V was clipped by 2 bases and J by 4 bases; unmatched bases: 17. CDR3 residues: CASSLVWGISREDYNEQFF. Written as DNA, the CDR3 is TGTGCCAGCAGCTTAGTTTGGGGGATTAGCCGGGAGGATTACAATGAGCAGTTCTTC. Variable domain in full (rest from reference TRBV7-3 and TRBJ2-1): GAGVSQTPSNKVTEKGKYVELRCDPISGHTALYWYRQSLGQGPEFLIYFQGTGAADDSGLPNDRFFAVRPEGSVSTLKIQRTERGDSAVYLCASSLVWGISREDYNEQFFGPGTRLTVL.

The J gene is TRBJ1-1, the V gene TRBV6-4, with D possibly being TRBD1 (5 bases). Germline CDR1 reads MRHNA; CDR2 reads SNTAGT. Trimming cost V 4 bases and J 2 bases, with 8 bases left between them. This CDR3 spans 13 amino acids. Here the CDR3 reads CASSADSNTEAFF. CDR3 DNA sequence: TGTGCCAGCAGTGCTGACAGTAACACTGAAGCTTTCTTT.

The chain recombines TRBV4-1 with TRBJ1-1; D is uncertain. CDR3 length equals 12 residues. Trimming shortened V by 1 base and J by 1 base, and 1 base separated the two germline ends. Germline V gene lookup returns CDR1 MGHRA and CDR2 YSYEKL. The CDR3 DNA is TGCGCCAGCAGCCAAGCGAACACTGAAGCTTTCTTT. Its translation is CASSQANTEAFF.

The rearrangement links TRBV20-1 to TRBJ2-1; 9 bases are a match to TRBD2. The CDR3 sequence is 12 residues long. The trim removed 7 bases at V and 2 bases at J, leaving 0 bases unmatched. Germline V gene lookup returns CDR1 DFQATT and CDR2 SNEGSKA (reference sequence). The CDR3 DNA sequence: TGCAGTGAGCGGGGGGCCTACAATGAGCAGTTCTTC. Residues: CSERGAYNEQFF.

This clonotype was counted between two and nine times. The chain has TRBV7-6 and TRBJ2-7; maybe TRBD1 (6 bases). Germline V gene sequence: CDR1 SGHVS, CDR2 FNYEAQ. V lost 5 bases and J 1 base, leaving 12 bases between the germline ends. The CDR3 is 14 amino acids. The CDR3 protein is CASSGRRGSYEQYF. CDR3 DNA sequence: TGTGCCAGCAGCGGACGAAGGGGGTCCTACGAGCAGTACTTC.

In its sample, this clonotype was seen a few times. The CDR3 region is CASSPGPGLAKTDTQYF. CDR3 nucleotides: TGTGCCAGCAGCCCGGGACCGGGACTAGCAAAGACAGATACGCAGTATTTT. The chain joins TRBV7-9 to TRBJ2-3; 9 nucleotides agree with TRBD2. Losses at the gene ends were 5 bases for V and 3 bases for J; bases not matched to a gene: 12. This CDR3 has 17 residues. The V gene's germline CDR1 is SEHNR and CDR2 FQNEAQ (reference sequence).

This clonotype was recorded a few times. The chain's CDR3 is CASSSSMRGEQYF. The DNA for the CDR3 is TGTGCCAGCAGCTCCTCTATGCGGGGGGAGCAGTACTTC. The rearrangement uses TRBV7-8 and TRBJ2-7; 7 bases are a match to TRBD2. This CDR3 spans 13 amino acids. The junction had 7 bases not matched to a gene; V was cut back by 4 bases and J by 7 bases. Germline V gene data show CDR1 as SGHVS and CDR2 as FQNEAQ.

J is TRBJ2-6 and V is TRBV20-1; the match to TRBD1 covers 9 bases. The germline CDR1 and CDR2 sequences are DFQATT and SNEGSKA (reference sequence). This CDR3 is built from 18 residues. V was clipped by 5 bases and J by 0 bases; unmatched bases: 11. The CDR3, as DNA: TGCAGTGCTCCATCCCGGGACAGGGTACCCTCTGGGGCCAACGTCCTGACTTTC. Translation: CSAPSRDRVPSGANVLTF.

This clonotype appeared many times. The V gene is TRBV7-8, the J gene TRBJ2-7; D is perhaps TRBD1 or TRBD2 (5 bases each). This CDR3 comprises 15 residues. The V gene lost 6 bases and the J gene lost 4 bases, with 19 bases spanning the gap. CDR1 and CDR2 from the germline V gene are SGHVS and FQNEAQ. The CDR3 region has the DNA TGTGCCAGCAGTCTGGAGAGGGGCAGGTTTTACGAGCAGTACTTC. This translates into CASSLERGRFYEQYF.

A few counts support this clonotype. This chain links TRBV5-6 with TRBJ2-7, with TRBD1 matching over 7 bases. Germline CDR1 reads SGHDT; CDR2 reads YYEEEE. Trimming took 4 bases from V and 4 from J; bases not matched to a gene: 5. The CDR3 totals 13 residues. The DNA for the CDR3 is TGTGCCAGCAGCGAGGGGGCAGGTTACGAGCAGTACTTC. It codes for CASSEGAGYEQYF. The full variable domain, with the rest looked up from reference TRBV5-6 and TRBJ2-7, is DAGVTQSPTHLIKTRGQQVTLRCSPKSGHDTVSWYQQALGQGPQFIFQYYEEEERQRGNFPDRFSGHQFPNYSSELNVNALLLGDSALYLCASSEGAGYEQYFGPGTRLTVT.

V gene TRBV9 combines with J gene TRBJ1-1, with D tentatively TRBD1 (5 bases). This CDR3 is built from 15 residues. Trimming took 3 bases from V and 2 from J, leaving 14 bases between them. Germline V lookup: CDR1 SGDLS, CDR2 YYNGEE. CDR3 sequence: CASSAMTDLNTEAFF. CDR3 nucleotides: TGTGCCAGCAGCGCTATGACAGACCTTAACACTGAAGCTTTCTTT.

V gene TRBV7-4 combines with J gene TRBJ2-1; either TRBD1 or TRBD2 may supply D (5 bases each). Germline CDR1 reads SGHVT; CDR2 reads SQSDAQ. Trimming left V 4 bases short and J 6 bases short, with 13 bases between. This CDR3 is 14 amino acids long. The CDR3 DNA is TGTGCCAGCAGCTGGGCCGGGACCGCCAATGAGCAGTTCTTC. Residues: CASSWAGTANEQFF.

This clonotype was counted a few times. The CDR3 DNA reads as TGTGCCAGCAGTCACGGACTAGCGGGAGGTTACGAGCAGTACTTC. Protein product: CASSHGLAGGYEQYF. V and J are TRBV7-8 and TRBJ2-7, with 14 bases that match TRBD2. The germline gives CDR1 SGHVS, CDR2 FQNEAQ. This CDR3 is built from 15 residues. Trimming removed 6 bases from V and 4 bases from J; junction bases left unmatched: 5.

The V gene is TRBV7-6, the J gene TRBJ2-1; D perhaps matches TRBD1 (8 bases). The V end lost 3 bases, the J end lost 8 bases, and 20 bases lay between the germline ends. The CDR3 is 16 residues long. In germline, CDR1 is SGHVS, CDR2 FNYEAQ. In nucleotides, the CDR3 is TGTGCCAGCAGCTTCACAGGGGGGGGGGCCATGGATGAGCAGTTCTTC. It translates to CASSFTGGGAMDEQFF.